This TCR beta chain was identified in a study of blood T cells in healthy people across ages. This clonotype appeared a few times. The people who gave samples were healthy Caucasians from Russia, aged roughly 6 to 90. Drawn from each donor were about 9 milliliters of peripheral blood. A second PCR of about 6 to 12 cycles used a sample-barcoded 5' primer and a J-beta primer mix. TCRdb itself ran the 5' RACE reads through MiXCR, one entry per CDR3 protein. The repertoire has 790,000 or so distinct CDR3 sequences, about 56% of them found once; the top ten carry approximately 24%. The sequenced sample was blood. This TCR came from a man between 40 and 49 years old in good health.

The CDR3 bases are TGCAGCGTAAGCGGGGGGGATTCAGATACGCAGTATTTT. Residues: CSVSGGDSDTQYF. The chain couples TRBV29-1 to TRBJ2-3; 10 nucleotides line up with TRBD2. V was clipped by 6 bases and J by 4 bases; unmatched bases: 4. The CDR3 covers 13 residues. Germline values: CDR1 SQVTM, CDR2 ANQGSEA.